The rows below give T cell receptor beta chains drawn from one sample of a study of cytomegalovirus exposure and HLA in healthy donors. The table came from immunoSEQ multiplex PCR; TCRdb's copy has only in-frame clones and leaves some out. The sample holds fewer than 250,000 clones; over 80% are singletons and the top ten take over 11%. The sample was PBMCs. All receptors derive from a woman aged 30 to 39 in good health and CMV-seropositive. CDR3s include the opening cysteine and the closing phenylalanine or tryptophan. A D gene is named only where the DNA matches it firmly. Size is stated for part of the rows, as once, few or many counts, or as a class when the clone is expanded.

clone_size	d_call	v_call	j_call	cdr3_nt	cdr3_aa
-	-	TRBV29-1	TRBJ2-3	TGCAGCGTTGCGGGGAGAGATACGCAGTATTTT	CSVAGRDTQYF
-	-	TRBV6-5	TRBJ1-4	TGTGCCAGCAGCACCAAGAAGAGTGAAAAACTGTTTTTT	CASSTKKSEKLFF
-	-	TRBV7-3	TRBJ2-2	TGTGCCAGCAGCTCCGGGACTGTCACCGGGGAGCTGTTTTTT	CASSSGTVTGELFF
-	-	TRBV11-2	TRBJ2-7	TGTGCCAGCAGCTTAGTTGGTGCGCGGGAAGTGATCTACGAGCAGTACTTC	CASSLVGAREVIYEQYF
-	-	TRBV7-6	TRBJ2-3	TGTGCCAGTTGTCTGGGTGGTTGGACAGATACGCAGTATTTT	CASCLGGWTDTQYF
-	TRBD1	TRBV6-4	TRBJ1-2	TGTGCCAGCAGTTCCCCGAGGACAGGGGATTACACCTTC	CASSSPRTGDYTF
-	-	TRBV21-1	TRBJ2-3	TGTGCCAGCAGCAAGGAACATCGGGGCAGGCATACAGATACGCAGTATTTT	CASSKEHRGRHTDTQYF
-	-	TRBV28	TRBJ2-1	TGTGCCAGCAGTCCCATCAGGGGCTTGAATGAGCAGTTCTTC	CASSPIRGLNEQFF
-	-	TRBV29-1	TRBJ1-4	TGCAGCGTTGTATGGACGGGAGTAAATGAAAAACTGTTTTTT	CSVVWTGVNEKLFF
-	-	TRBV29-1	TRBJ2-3	TGCAGCGTTGCGGCCAGCAAAATCACAGATACGCAGTATTTT	CSVAASKITDTQYF
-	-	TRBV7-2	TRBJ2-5	TGTGCCAGCAGCCTCGGGAGACGTCAAGAGACCCAGTACTTC	CASSLGRRQETQYF
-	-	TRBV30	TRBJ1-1	TGTGCCTGGAGTGCACAGTGGAACACTGAAGCTTTCTTT	CAWSAQWNTEAFF
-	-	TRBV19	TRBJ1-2	TGTGCCAGTAGTATGCTTGCGGGGCCCGGCTACACCTTC	CASSMLAGPGYTF
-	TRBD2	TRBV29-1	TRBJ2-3	TGCAGCGTTCCGACTAGCGGGAGAACCGATACGCAGTATTTT	CSVPTSGRTDTQYF
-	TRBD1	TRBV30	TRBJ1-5	TGTGCCTGGAGACAACCCGGGACAGCAAATCAGCCCCAGCATTTT	CAWRQPGTANQPQHF
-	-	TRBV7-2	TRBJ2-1	TGTGCCAGCAGCTTAGCGTACAATGAGCAGTTCTTC	CASSLAYNEQFF
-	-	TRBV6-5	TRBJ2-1	TGTGCCAGCAGTTACCAGAGCCGCTACAATGAGCAGTTCTTC	CASSYQSRYNEQFF
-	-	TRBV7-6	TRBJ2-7	TGTGCCAGCAGCCAAGAGCGGTACTCCTACGAGCAGTACTTC	CASSQERYSYEQYF
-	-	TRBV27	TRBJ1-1	TGTGCCAGCAGTCCATCGAGTGGGCTTGAAGCTTTCTTT	CASSPSSGLEAFF
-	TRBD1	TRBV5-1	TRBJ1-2	TGCGCCAGCAGCCCCGGGACAGGTCTCTATGGCTACACCTTC	CASSPGTGLYGYTF
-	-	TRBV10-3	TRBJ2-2	TGTGCCATCAGTCCCCAGGACTTCTCCGGGGAGCTGTTTTTT	CAISPQDFSGELFF
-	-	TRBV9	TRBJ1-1	TGTGCCAGCAGCGTAGCGATAGGACTGAACACTGAAGCTTTCTTT	CASSVAIGLNTEAFF
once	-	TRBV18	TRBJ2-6	TGTGCCAGCTCATCAAGGGATTCTGGGGCCAACGTCCTGACTTTC	CASSSRDSGANVLTF
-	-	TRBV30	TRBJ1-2	TGTGCCTGGAGTTCAAATCCAAGCTATGGCTACACCTTC	CAWSSNPSYGYTF
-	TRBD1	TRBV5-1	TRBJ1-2	TGCGCCAGCAGCTGGAGACAGGGAAGGAAGGAGACCTATGGCTACACCTTC	CASSWRQGRKETYGYTF
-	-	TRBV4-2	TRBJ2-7	TGTGCCAGCAGCCAAGCTTCGGACGTAGGCGCCTACGAGCAGTACTTC	CASSQASDVGAYEQYF
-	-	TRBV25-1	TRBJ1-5	TGTGCCAGCAGTGAATCCGACGCGTTTAGCAATCAGCCCCAGCATTTT	CASSESDAFSNQPQHF
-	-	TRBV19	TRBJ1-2	TGTGCCAGTAGGCGGGGCGTCGGCTATGGCTACACCTTC	CASRRGVGYGYTF
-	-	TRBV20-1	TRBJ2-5	TGCAGTGCCGACATAAAAGAGACCCAGTACTTC	CSADIKETQYF
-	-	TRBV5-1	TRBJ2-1	TGCGCCAGCAGCCATAACAATGAGCAGTTCTTC	CASSHNNEQFF
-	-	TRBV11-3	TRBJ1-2	TGTGCCAGCAGCCCACCCTTGTCCGCTAACTATGGCTACACCTTC	CASSPPLSANYGYTF
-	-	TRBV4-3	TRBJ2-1	TGCGCCAGCAGCCAAGCTATCTACAATGAGCAGTTCTTC	CASSQAIYNEQFF
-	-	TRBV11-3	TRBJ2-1	TGTGCCAGCAGCCCACCCCCCGTACGGTTCTTC	CASSPPPVRFF
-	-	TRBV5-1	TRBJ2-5	TGCGCCAGCAGTCGGAGGGAAGAGACCCAGTACTTC	CASSRREETQYF
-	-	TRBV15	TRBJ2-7	TGTGCCACCAGCAGCAGGAGTAGCGGTACCTACGAGCAGTACTTC	CATSSRSSGTYEQYF
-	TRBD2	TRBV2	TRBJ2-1	TGTGCCAGCGGCGGACTAGCGGTCTACAATGAGCAGTTCTTC	CASGGLAVYNEQFF
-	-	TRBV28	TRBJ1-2	TGTGCCAGCAGTTTTTCGGGGGGTAGCTATGGCTACACCTTC	CASSFSGGSYGYTF
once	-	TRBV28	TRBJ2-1	TGTGCCAGCCTAATGACAGAAGCGGACTCCTACAATGAGCAGTTCTTC	CASLMTEADSYNEQFF
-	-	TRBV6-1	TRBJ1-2	TGTGCCAGCAGTGTAGGAGGGGGTGACTATGGCTACACCTTC	CASSVGGGDYGYTF
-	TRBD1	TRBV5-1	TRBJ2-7	TGCGCCAGCAACACAGGGGAAAACTACGAGCAGTACTTC	CASNTGENYEQYF
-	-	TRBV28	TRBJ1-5	TGTGCCAGCAGTAACAATCAGCCCCAGCATTTT	CASSNNQPQHF
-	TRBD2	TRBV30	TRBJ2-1	TGTGCCTGGAGGGGACTAGTCAGCTACAATGAGCAGTTCTTC	CAWRGLVSYNEQFF
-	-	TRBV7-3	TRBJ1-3	TGTGCCAGCAGCTTACAGGGGTCAAGCTCTGGAAACACCATATATTTT	CASSLQGSSSGNTIYF